Sequencing of this T cell receptor beta chain was carried out in a study of cytomegalovirus exposure and HLA in healthy donors. The overall study: HLA-typed donors were the source of approximately 88 million unique TCRs, which an early data release held.

The PCR used 60 Vbeta and 13 Jbeta primers. Data came from immunoSEQ multiplex PCR; TCRdb stores just in-frame clones and leaves some out. Among about 96,000 clones listed, 64% were seen once. The V end lost 5 bases, the J end lost 5 bases, and 18 bases lay between the germline ends. The germline V gene encodes CDR1 SGHTA and CDR2 FQGTGA. This CDR3 spans 16 amino acids. This TCR was recovered from a man aged 55 to 70 in good health and CMV-seronegative. The sequencing input was PBMCs. This chain connects TRBV7-3 to TRBJ2-2; possible D gene TRBD1, 6 bases. The CDR3 region is CASSLHRAKGTGELFF. The CDR3 DNA reads as TGTGCCAGCAGCCTCCACAGGGCAAAGGGGACCGGGGAGCTGTTTTTT. The whole variable domain, filled in from reference TRBV7-3 and TRBJ2-2, reads GAGVSQTPSNKVTEKGKYVELRCDPISGHTALYWYRQSLGQGPEFLIYFQGTGAADDSGLPNDRFFAVRPEGSVSTLKIQRTERGDSAVYLCASSLHRAKGTGELFFGEGSRLTVL.